This T cell receptor beta chain emerged from a study of T cells in Graves' hyperthyroidism and ophthalmopathy. Study-level background: Peripheral blood collection took place at initial diagnosis, before any treatment. Regarding the study as a whole: In the blood, most expanded thyroid clonotypes above 0.001 appeared as well.

This CDR3 contains 14 residues. Germline assignment: CDR1 LNHDA and CDR2 SQIVND (reference sequence). V was pared by 3 bases and J by 1 base, with 6 bases between. The investigators amplified TCR beta CDR3 regions from RNA transcripts. TCR CDR3 regions were first amplified by RT-PCR with HTBI primers. TCRdb re-analysed the multiplex PCR reads in MiXCR, keeping a single row per CDR3 protein. The sample has hundreds of thousands of distinct CDR3 sequences, roughly 40% seen once. The table lists this clonotype with a few counts. Its specificity is not known. The genes are TRBV19 and TRBJ2-2; D is unresolved. The sequence was obtained from a man aged 18 to 29 with Graves' hyperthyroidism. Sequenced sample: blood. For the CDR3, the DNA is TGTGCCAGTAGTATCCACGTGAACACCGGGGAGCTGTTTTTT. Its protein product is CASSIHVNTGELFF.